A single sample gave rise to the 21 T cell receptor beta chains below, sequenced in a study of cytomegalovirus exposure and HLA in healthy donors. It was with 60 Vbeta and 13 Jbeta primers that the PCR ran. Assay: immunoSEQ multiplex PCR; the TCRdb copy retains only in-frame clones and omits some. The table shows approximately 120,000 clones, with more than 70% occurring only once. What was sequenced was PBMCs. The receptor set was obtained from a woman aged 25 to 39 in good health and CMV-seropositive.

The rearrangement links TRBV4-1 to TRBJ1-6; D is possibly TRBD1 (5 bases). CDR1 is MGHRA and CDR2 is YSYEKL in the germline V gene. Trimming pared 0 bases from V and 9 bases from J, leaving 27 bases between. The CDR3 extends over 20 amino acids. This CDR3 is CASSQEGGGGRPYGGSPLHF. Here the CDR3 DNA reads TGCGCCAGCAGCCAAGAAGGTGGGGGGGGGAGACCCTACGGGGGTTCACCCCTCCACTTT.

This chain uses TRBV5-1 with TRBJ1-1; TRBD1 is a possible D gene (6 bases). Germline CDR1 reads SGHRS; CDR2 reads YFSETQ. The V and J ends lost 5 bases and 4 bases respectively, with 9 bases between them. The CDR3 loop spans 12 amino acids. The chain's CDR3 is CASRKGGTEAFF. In DNA form, the CDR3 reads TGCGCCAGCAGAAAAGGGGGCACTGAAGCTTTCTTT.

This rearrangement joins TRBV7-9 to TRBJ1-2, with TRBD1 matching over 7 bases. The CDR3 covers 16 residues. Germline CDR1 is SEHNR and CDR2 is FQNEAQ (reference sequence). The junction had 6 bases not matched to a gene; V was cut back by 1 base and J by 1 base. DNA of the CDR3: TGTGCCAGCAGCTTAGGGGGGGACAGATTTAACTATGGCTACACCTTC. Its protein product is CASSLGGDRFNYGYTF.

The chain is built from TRBV7-3 and TRBJ2-3, with 10 nucleotides matching TRBD1. Unmatched junction bases numbered 9, after V lost 5 bases and J lost 7 bases. The CDR3 has 15 residues. Germline V gene data show CDR1 as SGHTA and CDR2 as FQGTGA. The CDR3 nucleotides read TGTGCCAGCAGCCTCCTGGGACAGGGGTCAAATACGCAGTATTTT. Its protein is CASSLLGQGSNTQYF.

The J gene is TRBJ2-7, the V gene TRBV29-1, with D perhaps matching TRBD2 (6 bases). This CDR3 is built from 15 residues. V was trimmed by 0 bases and J by 7 bases, leaving 19 bases between them. Germline values: CDR1 SQVTM, CDR2 ANQGSEA. The chain's CDR3 is CSVEDPSGGYREQYF. The CDR3 nucleotides are TGCAGCGTTGAAGATCCTTCCGGGGGTTATAGGGAGCAGTACTTC.

This clone was recorded once. The chain combines TRBV5-8 with TRBJ2-1, with 7 bases aligning to TRBD2. Germline loops: CDR1 SGHTS, CDR2 YDEGEE. The CDR3 totals 13 residues. The V and J ends lost 0 bases and 9 bases, in that order; junction bases with no gene match: 3. CDR3 region: CASSLGGGIEQFF. CDR3 DNA: TGTGCCAGCAGCTTGGGGGGAGGGATTGAGCAGTTCTTC.

This chain joins TRBV19 and TRBJ2-2; TRBD2 is a possible D gene (6 bases). V was pared by 3 bases and J by 3 bases, with 17 bases between. The germline V gene encodes CDR1 LNHDA and CDR2 SQIVND (reference sequence). The CDR3 spans 17 residues. CDR3 region: CASSIPPDGGDTGELFF. The CDR3 coding sequence is TGTGCCAGTAGTATCCCCCCCGACGGGGGAGACACCGGGGAGCTGTTTTTT.

The chain has TRBV13 and TRBJ2-1; 7 bases fit TRBD2. The CDR3 is 14 amino acids. Germline V CDR1 and CDR2: PRHDT, FYEKMQ (reference sequence). V dropped 6 bases and J dropped 3; count of bases not matched to a gene: 5. The CDR3 nucleotides read TGTGCCAGCAGTTCCGGGACTAACTACAATGAGCAGTTCTTC. Residues: CASSSGTNYNEQFF. Using reference TRBV13 and TRBJ2-1 for the parts outside the CDR3, the full variable domain is AAGVIQSPRHLIKEKRETATLKCYPIPRHDTVYWYQQGPGQDPQFLISFYEKMQSDKGSIPDRFSAQQFSDYHSELNMSSLELGDSALYFCASSSGTNYNEQFFGPGTRLTVL.

This sequence joins TRBV6-1 and TRBJ1-2; D perhaps matches TRBD1 (5 bases). The V end lost 0 bases, the J end lost 5 bases, and 10 bases lay between the germline ends. CDR1 is MNHNS and CDR2 is SASEGT in the germline V gene. This CDR3 is 14 amino acids long. Written as DNA, the CDR3 is TGTGCCAGCAGTGAAGCGTGGGCAGGGTATGGCTACACCTTC. Protein: CASSEAWAGYGYTF.

The chain links TRBV19 to TRBJ2-7; maybe TRBD1 (5 bases). The germline V gene encodes CDR1 LNHDA and CDR2 SQIVND (reference sequence). This CDR3 spans 14 amino acids. Deletions cut 5 bases from V and 5 bases from J, with 16 bases between. CDR3 amino acids: CASSVQGKRDEQYF. The DNA of the CDR3 is TGTGCCAGTAGTGTCCAGGGTAAGCGCGACGAGCAGTACTTC.

The rearrangement links TRBV19 to TRBJ1-1; TRBD1 matches 8 bases. J was trimmed by 1 base and V by 4 bases; bases with no gene match: 5. The CDR3 sequence is 15 residues long. Germline V gene data show CDR1 as LNHDA and CDR2 as SQIVND (reference sequence). The DNA for the CDR3 is TGTGCCAGTAGTACTACCGGGACAGGGAACACTGAAGCTTTCTTT. Translation gives CASSTTGTGNTEAFF.

This clone was recorded once. DNA for the CDR3: TGTGCCAGCAGCGCACTTACGGGGACAAACACTGAAGCTTTCTTT. Encoded protein: CASSALTGTNTEAFF. V and J are TRBV13 and TRBJ1-1; maybe TRBD1 (6 bases). The germline V gene encodes CDR1 PRHDT and CDR2 FYEKMQ (reference sequence). The CDR3 extends over 15 amino acids. With 5 bases removed from V and 2 bases from J, the gap between germline ends came to 15 bases.

This clone was found a few times. The chain couples TRBV2 to TRBJ1-1; TRBD1 aligns across 10 bases. Germline values: CDR1 SNHLY, CDR2 FYNNEI. The V segment lost 1 base and the J segment 5 bases; nucleotides outside the gene matches: 7. The CDR3 length is 16 residues. The CDR3, as DNA: TGTGCCAGCAGTGAAGGGGACAGGGGAGGAAAAACTGAAGCTTTCTTT. Protein sequence: CASSEGDRGGKTEAFF.

The chain couples TRBV6-5 to TRBJ2-7; the match to TRBD1 covers 8 bases. Germline CDR1 reads MNHEY; CDR2 reads SVGAGI. There are 13 residues in the CDR3. V shed 6 bases, J shed 5 bases, and the junction held 6 bases outside the gene matches. The CDR3 sequence: CASRGQDRDEQYF. CDR3 nucleotides: TGTGCCAGCAGGGGACAGGATAGGGACGAGCAGTACTTC.

The CDR3 sequence is CASRYGDRNYGYTF. CDR3 nucleotides: TGCGCCAGCAGGTATGGGGACAGAAACTATGGCTACACCTTC. The chain carries TRBV5-1 and TRBJ1-2; 7 bases align to TRBD1. The V and J ends lost 5 bases and 2 bases, in that order; junction bases with no gene match: 6. This CDR3 has 14 residues. Germline V gene lookup returns CDR1 SGHRS and CDR2 YFSETQ.

The chain couples TRBV9 to TRBJ1-2; 8 bases match TRBD1. J gave up 2 bases and V 3 bases, and 6 bases lay outside the gene matches. The CDR3 has 15 residues. Germline V gene lookup returns CDR1 SGDLS and CDR2 YYNGEE. CDR3 protein: CASSAQGGANYGYTF. The CDR3 region has the DNA TGTGCCAGCAGCGCACAGGGGGGGGCGAACTATGGCTACACCTTC.

The CDR3 reads CAWKPLQETQYF. CDR3 DNA sequence: TGTGCCTGGAAGCCGCTACAAGAGACCCAGTACTTC. This chain links TRBV30 with TRBJ2-5; D call uncertain. Germline V gene sequence: CDR1 GTSNPN, CDR2 SVGIG (reference sequence). CDR3 length: 12 residues. Trimming took 4 bases from V and 2 from J, leaving 8 bases between them.

The chain combines TRBV25-1 with TRBJ2-1, with D possibly being TRBD1 (7 bases). The CDR3 length is 14 residues. Germline-derived CDR1 and CDR2 are MGHDK and SYGVNS. Trimming stripped 8 bases from V and 2 bases from J, with 13 bases between. CDR3: CASLPGGTYNEQFF. CDR3 in DNA: TGTGCCAGCCTGCCAGGGGGGACCTACAATGAGCAGTTCTTC. Looking up the rest from reference TRBV25-1 and TRBJ2-1 gives the full variable domain: EADIYQTPRYLVIGTGKKITLECSQTMGHDKMYWYQQDPGMELHLIHYSYGVNSTEKGDLSSESTVSRIRTEHFPLTLESARPSHTSQYLCASLPGGTYNEQFFGPGTRLTVL.

The J gene is TRBJ2-5, the V gene TRBV5-6; the D gene is possibly TRBD2 (6 bases). The CDR3 has 12 residues. V lost 4 bases, J lost 9 bases, and 13 bases lay in between. Germline V lookup: CDR1 SGHDT, CDR2 YYEEEE. CDR3 bases: TGTGCCAGCAGCCCGGAGGGCAGACCCCAGTACTTC. Its protein product is CASSPEGRPQYF. Combining the CDR3 with reference TRBV5-6 and TRBJ2-5 gives the whole variable domain DAGVTQSPTHLIKTRGQQVTLRCSPKSGHDTVSWYQQALGQGPQFIFQYYEEEERQRGNFPDRFSGHQFPNYSSELNVNALLLGDSALYLCASSPEGRPQYFGPGTRLLVL.

V and J are TRBV5-5 and TRBJ2-3; D ambiguous. The V end lost 0 bases, the J end lost 0 bases, and 2 bases lay between the germline ends. The CDR3 has 13 residues. CDR1 is SGHKS, CDR2 YYEKEE, per germline (reference sequence). The chain's CDR3 is CASSLASTDTQYF. CDR3 DNA sequence: TGTGCCAGCAGCTTGGCGAGCACAGATACGCAGTATTTT.

This sequence joins TRBV5-1 and TRBJ2-5; TRBD1 is a possible D gene (6 bases). The J call may be mistaken, given a closer DNA end match to TRBJ2-7. The CDR3 covers 17 residues. The V gene's germline CDR1 is SGHRS and CDR2 YFSETQ. CDR3 sequence: CASSAAPTGASGDEQYF. DNA for the CDR3: TGCGCCAGCAGTGCCGCCCCGACAGGAGCATCAGGGGACGAGCAGTACTTC.